The 16 T cell receptor beta chains below all came from one sample that was sequenced in a study of cytomegalovirus exposure and HLA in healthy donors (dated by TCRdb to about 2017). The library was produced with the immunoSEQ multiplex PCR assay. A mixture of 60 forward primers for TCR Vbeta segments and 13 reverse primers for TCR Jbeta segments was used in the multiplex PCR. TCRdb carries this immuneACCESS record with in-frame sequences only. Its versions omit some clonotypes, under half of them owing to an unresolved V gene in the studies checked, with the rest unexplained. This sample's table carries around 70,000 clones. The ten largest clones capture less than 6% of the sample. The sample consisted of PBMCs. These receptors were obtained from a man aged 35-49 years in good health and CMV-seronegative.

The V and J genes are TRBV27 and TRBJ2-3; no clear D gene. The germline gives CDR1 MNHEY, CDR2 SMNVEV (reference sequence). V lost 7 bases, J lost 2 bases, and 13 bases lay in between. The length of the CDR3 is 14 residues. Here the CDR3 DNA reads TGTGCCAGCAAAGAACTGAGATACACAGATACGCAGTATTTT. Protein: CASKELRYTDTQYF.

J is TRBJ2-2 and V is TRBV27; the match to TRBD1 covers 10 bases. The CDR3 runs to 17 residues. The V gene end was trimmed by 3 bases and the J gene end by 6 bases; junction bases not matched to a gene: 10. CDR1 is MNHEY and CDR2 is SMNVEV in the germline V gene (reference sequence). CDR3 in amino acids: CASSFGGQGHWAGELFF. In DNA, the CDR3 is TGTGCCAGCAGTTTCGGGGGACAGGGGCATTGGGCCGGGGAGCTGTTTTTT.

The gene calls are TRBV5-6 and TRBJ2-3; unclear D gene. The CDR3 has 14 residues. V dropped 0 bases and J dropped 0 bases, with 5 bases sitting between them. Germline-derived CDR1 and CDR2 are SGHDT and YYEEEE. As DNA, the CDR3 is TGTGCCAGCAGCTTGGGAGTTAGCACAGATACGCAGTATTTT. It yields the protein CASSLGVSTDTQYF.

The V call is TRBV5-6, the J call TRBJ1-2; 11 positions agree with TRBD1. The junction had 10 bases not matched to a gene; V was cut back by 7 bases and J by 8 bases. The germline CDR1 and CDR2 sequences are SGHDT and YYEEEE. The CDR3 runs to 14 residues. The CDR3 DNA is TGTGCCAGCTCCCTGGGACAGGGGGAACGGGGCTACACCTTC. As protein: CASSLGQGERGYTF.

The chain joins TRBV29-1 to TRBJ2-5; TRBD2 might be the D (6 bases). The length of the CDR3 is 14 residues. Trimming took 7 bases from V and 5 from J, leaving 20 bases between them. Per germline, CDR1 SQVTM and CDR2 ANQGSEA. This CDR3 is CSARVVGGAETQYF. CDR3 in DNA: TGCAGCGCCAGAGTAGTTGGAGGGGCGGAGACCCAGTACTTC.

Regarding this clone: The conserved final phenylalanine or tryptophan is absent from the CDR3, which likely points to a read error. No DNA is shown, since the ends of the CDR3 on it are uncertain; the CDR3 is the one TCRdb lists. The genes are TRBV7-2 and TRBJ2-7; the table's TRBD2 call for D was not verified on the DNA. Germline V lookup: CDR1 SGHTA, CDR2 FQGNSA. The CDR3 is 12 amino acids in total, end residues counted. CDR3 in amino acids: CASSSGTSGSTI.

The chain links TRBV5-1 to TRBJ2-3; 7 positions agree with TRBD1. With 0 bases clipped from V and 1 base from J, the junction kept 5 bases outside the gene matches. There are 16 residues in the CDR3. The germline CDR1 and CDR2 sequences are SGHRS and YFSETQ. Here the CDR3 DNA reads TGCGCCAGCAGCTTGGAAGAGGGGGCCGGCACAGATACGCAGTATTTT. This encodes CASSLEEGAGTDTQYF. Full variable domain (missing parts from reference TRBV5-1 and TRBJ2-3): KAGVTQTPRYLIKTRGQQVTLSCSPISGHRSVSWYQQTPGQGLQFLFEYFSETQRNKGNFPGRFSGRQFSNSRSEMNVSTLELGDSALYLCASSLEEGAGTDTQYFGPGTRLTVL.

The chain combines TRBV6-1 with TRBJ1-2; D is undetermined. Germline V lookup: CDR1 MNHNS, CDR2 SASEGT. The CDR3 has 14 residues. The V and J ends lost 4 bases and 3 bases respectively, with 12 bases between them. DNA of the CDR3: TGTGCCAGCAGTGCATCCCGGTATGACTATGGCTACACCTTC. Protein: CASSASRYDYGYTF.

The CDR3 loop is CASSQDNFRLAGDPAKNIQYF. As DNA, the CDR3 is TGCGCCAGCAGCCAAGATAATTTCAGGCTAGCGGGGGACCCAGCCAAAAACATTCAGTACTTC. The V gene is TRBV4-3, the J gene TRBJ2-4, with TRBD2 matching 10 bases. V was pared by 0 bases and J by 0 bases, with 14 bases of the junction left unmatched. The CDR3 runs to 21 residues. The germline V gene encodes CDR1 LGHNA and CDR2 YSLEER.

The chain recombines TRBV7-9 with TRBJ2-3; 7 bases agree with TRBD1. The CDR3 is 16 amino acids. J gave up 3 bases and V 5 bases, and 11 bases lay outside the gene matches. Germline-derived CDR1 and CDR2 are SEHNR and FQNEAQ (reference sequence). The CDR3 DNA reads TGTGCCAGCAGCCGCCCCAACAGGGGAGTAACAGATACGCAGTATTTT. Protein product: CASSRPNRGVTDTQYF.

This sequence joins TRBV6-5 and TRBJ1-2; D gene uncertain. The CDR3 sequence is 13 residues long. CDR1 is MNHEY, CDR2 SVGAGI, per germline. With 6 bases removed from V and 6 bases from J, the gap between germline ends came to 14 bases. The CDR3 loop is CASSSVRVNGYTF. In DNA form, the CDR3 reads TGTGCCAGCAGCTCGGTACGGGTTAATGGCTACACCTTC.

The V call is TRBV7-8, the J call TRBJ2-3; maybe TRBD1 (6 bases). Germline V gives CDR1 SGHVS, CDR2 FQNEAQ. Trimming pared 2 bases from V and 5 bases from J, leaving 8 bases between. This CDR3 region has 13 residues. The CDR3 DNA reads as TGTGCCAGCAGCTTAAACAGGGAAGATACGCAGTATTTT. Encoded protein: CASSLNREDTQYF. Variable domain in full (rest from reference TRBV7-8 and TRBJ2-3): GAGVSQSPRYKVAKRGQDVALRCDPISGHVSLFWYQQALGQGPEFLTYFQNEAQLDKSGLPSDRFFAERPEGSVSTLKIQRTQQEDSAVYLCASSLNREDTQYFGPGTRLTVL.

The chain uses TRBV19 and TRBJ1-2; 10 bases are shared with TRBD1. The CDR3 covers 16 residues. The germline gives CDR1 LNHDA, CDR2 SQIVND (reference sequence). J gave up 2 bases and V 7 bases, and 10 bases lay outside the gene matches. The CDR3 nucleotides are TGTGCCAGTACCTTGGTTACGGGACAGGGGAACTATGGCTACACCTTC. This sequence encodes CASTLVTGQGNYGYTF. Complete variable domain (other parts from reference TRBV19 and TRBJ1-2): DGGITQSPKYLFRKEGQNVTLSCEQNLNHDAMYWYRQDPGQGLRLIYYSQIVNDFQKGDIAEGYSVSREKKESFPLTVTSAQKNPTAFYLCASTLVTGQGNYGYTFGSGTRLTVV.

The chain couples TRBV2 to TRBJ2-1, with 12 bases identical to TRBD2. Trimming cost V 6 bases and J 6 bases; bases outside gene matches: 6. Per the germline V gene, CDR1 is SNHLY and CDR2 is FYNNEI. The CDR3 length is 15 residues. The CDR3 coding sequence is TGTGCCAGCAGGAAAGGACTAGCGGGGTCCAATGAGCAGTTCTTC. Translating it yields CASRKGLAGSNEQFF.

The chain carries TRBV19 and TRBJ1-2, with D tentatively TRBD1 (5 bases). Looked up from germline, CDR1 is LNHDA and CDR2 is SQIVND (reference sequence). This CDR3 spans 15 amino acids. With 6 bases removed from V and 3 bases from J, the gap between germline ends came to 17 bases. The CDR3 DNA follows: TGTGCCAGTAGCCGCCAGGGCCTGACGGACTATGGCTACACCTTC. Amino acid sequence: CASSRQGLTDYGYTF.

The V gene is TRBV5-1, the J gene TRBJ2-2; possibly TRBD1 for D (6 bases). This CDR3 has 16 amino acids. Trimming took off 8 bases at V and 1 base at J, with 18 bases between the two ends. Germline CDR1 and CDR2: SGHRS and YFSETQ. DNA for the CDR3: TGCGCCAGTAGGACAGAAAACCTAAAGAACACCGGGGAGCTGTTTTTT. This encodes CASRTENLKNTGELFF. Full variable domain (missing parts from reference TRBV5-1 and TRBJ2-2): KAGVTQTPRYLIKTRGQQVTLSCSPISGHRSVSWYQQTPGQGLQFLFEYFSETQRNKGNFPGRFSGRQFSNSRSEMNVSTLELGDSALYLCASRTENLKNTGELFFGEGSRLTVL.